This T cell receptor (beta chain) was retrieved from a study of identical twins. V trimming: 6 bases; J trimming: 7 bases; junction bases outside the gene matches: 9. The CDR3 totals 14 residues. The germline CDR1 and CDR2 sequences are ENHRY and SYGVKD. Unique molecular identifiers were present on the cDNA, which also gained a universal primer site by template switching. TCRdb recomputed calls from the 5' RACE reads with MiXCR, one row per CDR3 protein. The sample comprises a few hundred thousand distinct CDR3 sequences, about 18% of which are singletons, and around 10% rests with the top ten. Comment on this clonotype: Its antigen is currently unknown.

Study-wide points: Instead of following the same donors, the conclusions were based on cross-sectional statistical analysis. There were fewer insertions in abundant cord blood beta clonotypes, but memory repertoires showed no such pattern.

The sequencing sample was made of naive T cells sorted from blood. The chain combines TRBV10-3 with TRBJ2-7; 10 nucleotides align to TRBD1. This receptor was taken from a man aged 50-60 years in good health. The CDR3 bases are TGTGCCATCAGGAACTCGGGACAGGGGCAAGAGCAGTACTTC. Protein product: CAIRNSGQGQEQYF.